The 26 T cell receptor beta chains below all came from one sample that was sequenced in a study of beta chain features in type 1 diabetes. Whole-study results and caveats: Across all four CD4+ subsets, people with type 1 diabetes showed modestly shorter TCRB CDR3s.

For these TCRs, the target antigens are not known. The isolated RNA, all of it, was reverse transcribed, so expressed TCRB transcripts were what got sequenced. Libraries were prepared by immunoSEQ multiplex PCR; TCRdb keeps only in-frame clonotypes and omits some of them. The sample shows 550,000 to 850,000 clones, 10% to 15% of them seen only once. The sample consisted of naive CD4+ T cells from blood. Source of these receptors: a man aged 18-30 years with type 1 diabetes.

This clone was observed a single time. The chain is built from TRBV7-6 and TRBJ2-3; 11 positions agree with TRBD1. V lost 5 bases to trimming and J lost 1 base; unmatched junction nucleotides: 20. This CDR3 has 21 residues. The germline V gene has CDR1 SGHVS and CDR2 FNYEAQ. The CDR3 loop is CASSLLFWRTGGAYGTDTQYF. The CDR3 bases are TGTGCCAGCAGCCTCCTATTTTGGCGGACAGGGGGCGCTTACGGCACAGATACGCAGTATTTT.

V gene TRBV6-6 combines with J gene TRBJ1-4, with 8 bases that match TRBD1. The CDR3 runs to 15 residues. V gave up 8 bases and J gave up 5 bases; unmatched junction bases: 10. Germline V gene lookup returns CDR1 MNHNY and CDR2 SVGAGI (reference sequence). This CDR3 is CASLIPGQVNEKLFF. In nucleotides, the CDR3 is TGTGCCAGCTTAATACCGGGACAGGTCAATGAAAAACTGTTTTTT.

The chain carries TRBV18 and TRBJ1-1, with D maybe TRBD1 (6 bases). This CDR3 spans 14 amino acids. CDR1 and CDR2 from the germline V gene are KGHSH and LQKENI. V lost 5 bases to trimming and J lost 4 bases, with 14 bases between them. The CDR3 coding sequence is TGTGCCAGCTCAACCTACAGGGATGGCACTGAAGCTTTCTTT. It translates to CASSTYRDGTEAFF.

This clone was detected a few times. This sample includes further DNA sequences coding for the same CDR3. The chain couples TRBV5-1 to TRBJ2-5; D is uncertain. Germline-derived CDR1 and CDR2 are SGHRS and YFSETQ. The length of the CDR3 is 12 residues. Trimming stripped 0 bases from V and 5 bases from J, with 5 bases between. The CDR3 region has the DNA TGCGCCAGCAGCTTGGTAGCTGAGACCCAGTACTTC. Residues: CASSLVAETQYF.

The V call is TRBV18, the J call TRBJ1-5, with D uncertain. V was shortened by 4 bases and J by 6 bases, with 13 bases between the two germline ends. Germline values: CDR1 KGHSH, CDR2 LQKENI. The CDR3 extends over 14 amino acids. In nucleotides, the CDR3 is TGTGCCAGCTCACACGGGAGGGATGTTCAGCCCCAGCATTTT. It is translated as CASSHGRDVQPQHF.

Only a few counts were recorded for this clone. The CDR3 here is CASSLDFGTQDGSPLHF. The DNA of the CDR3 is TGTGCCAGCAGCTTAGATTTCGGGACACAGGATGGATCACCCCTCCACTTT. This rearrangement joins TRBV11-3 to TRBJ1-6, with D perhaps matching TRBD1 (6 bases). V was pared by 0 bases and J by 10 bases, with 19 bases between. The CDR3 covers 17 residues. The V gene's germline CDR1 is SGHNT and CDR2 YENEEA.

The rearrangement links TRBV7-8 to TRBJ2-7; D might be TRBD1 (6 bases). With 3 bases removed from V and 1 base from J, the gap between germline ends came to 13 bases. The CDR3 contains 15 residues. Germline loops: CDR1 SGHVS, CDR2 FQNEAQ. The CDR3 region is CASSFSDRPSYEQYF. CDR3 DNA: TGTGCCAGCAGCTTTTCGGACAGACCTTCCTACGAGCAGTACTTC.

The V gene is TRBV11-1, the J gene TRBJ2-5; TRBD2 aligns across 8 bases. Losses at the gene ends were 11 bases for V and 3 bases for J; bases not matched to a gene: 11. The germline CDR1 and CDR2 sequences are SGHAT and FQDESV (reference sequence). The CDR3 has 14 residues. CDR3 region: CAAGPGGYEETQYF. Here the CDR3 DNA reads TGTGCCGCCGGCCCGGGGGGGTATGAAGAGACCCAGTACTTC.

The chain carries TRBV7-8 and TRBJ2-5, with 7 positions matching TRBD2. V was clipped by 1 base and J by 2 bases; unmatched bases: 1. The CDR3 runs 14 residues. Germline CDR1 SGHVS, CDR2 FQNEAQ. CDR3 amino acids: CASSLDSGQETQYF. The CDR3 DNA is TGTGCCAGCAGCTTAGATAGCGGGCAAGAGACCCAGTACTTC.

This clone was observed a few times. Different DNA sequences within this sample yield the same CDR3. The chain employs TRBV30 and TRBJ1-2; no reliable D call. V lost 0 bases, J lost 8 bases, and 7 bases lay in between. The CDR3 has 11 residues. Germline V gene lookup returns CDR1 GTSNPN and CDR2 SVGIG (reference sequence). CDR3 sequence: CAWSVAYGYTF. In nucleotides, the CDR3 is TGTGCCTGGAGTGTTGCCTACGGCTACACCTTC.

This clone came up a few times. The chain employs TRBV27 and TRBJ1-1; D is uncertain. The length of the CDR3 is 11 residues. Germline CDR1 and CDR2: MNHEY and SMNVEV (reference sequence). V shed 8 bases and J shed 6 bases, with 10 bases lying between them. This CDR3 reads CASWSPAEAFF. The CDR3 bases are TGTGCCAGCTGGTCCCCGGCTGAAGCTTTCTTT.

This clone appeared a few times. The chain combines TRBV6-1 with TRBJ1-2, with 8 bases aligning to TRBD1. Unmatched junction bases numbered 3, after V lost 2 bases and J lost 4 bases. The CDR3 runs 14 residues. In germline, CDR1 is MNHNS, CDR2 SASEGT. Here the CDR3 reads CASSETGGSYGYTF. Written as DNA, the CDR3 is TGTGCCAGCAGTGAAACAGGGGGTAGCTATGGCTACACCTTC.

V usage is TRBV11-2 and J usage is TRBJ2-1, with 13 bases aligning to TRBD2. The V gene end was trimmed by 5 bases and the J gene end by 6 bases; junction bases not matched to a gene: 13. Germline V gene data show CDR1 as SGHAT and CDR2 as FQNNGV. The CDR3 length is 18 residues. As DNA, the CDR3 is TGTGCCAGCAGCCCCCGCCCCAAACTAGCGGGGGGGCTCAATGAGCAGTTCTTC. It is translated as CASSPRPKLAGGLNEQFF.

V gene TRBV30 combines with J gene TRBJ1-6; D not certain. V lost 8 bases and J lost 7, with 15 bases in between. The germline V gene encodes CDR1 GTSNPN and CDR2 SVGIG (reference sequence). This CDR3 spans 13 amino acids. CDR3 in DNA: TGTGCCAGCCCTGGATGGGGAAATTCACCCCTCCACTTT. Its translation: CASPGWGNSPLHF.

This clone was counted a few times. This chain connects TRBV2 to TRBJ2-2, with D hard to call. V lost 6 bases to trimming and J lost 3 bases, with 14 bases between them. CDR3 length: 15 amino acids. The germline V gene encodes CDR1 SNHLY and CDR2 FYNNEI. The CDR3: CASSNGRLHTGELFF. The CDR3 DNA sequence: TGTGCCAGCAGCAACGGAAGGTTGCACACCGGGGAGCTGTTTTTT.

The CDR3 protein is CASSLGGREEKLFF. The CDR3 DNA reads TGTGCCAGCAGCTTGGGTGGAAGGGAAGAAAAACTGTTTTTT. The J gene is TRBJ1-4, the V gene TRBV5-4; D is unclear. CDR1 SGHNT and CDR2 YYREEE come from the germline V gene (reference sequence). The CDR3 contains 14 residues. V lost 0 bases and J 8 bases, leaving 11 bases between the germline ends. The whole variable domain, remainder taken from reference TRBV5-4 and TRBJ1-4, is ETGVTQSPTHLIKTRGQQVTLRCSSQSGHNTVSWYQQALGQGPQFIFQYYREEENGRGNFPPRFSGLQFPNYSSELNVNALELDDSALYLCASSLGGREEKLFFGSGTQLSVL.

DNA for the CDR3: TGTGCCAGCAGCTGGACCGGGTTATCCGGCGGGGAGCTGTTTTTT. Encoded protein: CASSWTGLSGGELFF. V gene TRBV7-2 combines with J gene TRBJ2-2, with D unresolved. Per germline, CDR1 SGHTA and CDR2 FQGNSA. The CDR3 is 15 residues long. Trimming left V 4 bases short and J 7 bases short, with 16 bases between.

This clone was seen a few times. This rearrangement joins TRBV10-3 to TRBJ1-4; 7 bases fit TRBD1. The germline gives CDR1 ENHRY, CDR2 SYGVKD. The CDR3 runs 14 residues. V shed 3 bases, J shed 7 bases, and the junction held 5 bases outside the gene matches. The CDR3 here is CAISDEGAREKLFF. The CDR3, as DNA: TGTGCCATCAGTGATGAGGGGGCGCGTGAAAAACTGTTTTTT.

This clone was counted only a few times. The chain recombines TRBV4-1 with TRBJ2-3, with a weak D call TRBD2 (6 bases). With 0 bases removed from V and 0 bases from J, the gap between germline ends came to 10 bases. Germline V gene lookup returns CDR1 MGHRA and CDR2 YSYEKL. This CDR3 spans 16 amino acids. CDR3 region: CASSQDPGGSTDTQYF. The CDR3 region has the DNA TGCGCCAGCAGCCAAGATCCCGGGGGAAGCACAGATACGCAGTATTTT.

This clone has more than one count but fewer than ten. The V call is TRBV13, the J call TRBJ2-5, with D maybe TRBD2 (6 bases). Germline lookup yields CDR1 PRHDT and CDR2 FYEKMQ (reference sequence). The V end was cut by 6 bases, the J end by 2 bases, with 13 bases between. The CDR3 runs 14 residues. The CDR3 sequence: CASRRAGTQETQYF. The CDR3 coding sequence is TGTGCCAGCAGACGTGCAGGGACTCAAGAGACCCAGTACTTC.

In this sample, this clone turned up once. The rearrangement uses TRBV9 and TRBJ2-7; no clear D. With 4 bases removed from V and 5 bases from J, the gap between germline ends came to 16 bases. Germline loops: CDR1 SGDLS, CDR2 YYNGEE. The length of the CDR3 is 14 residues. In DNA form, the CDR3 reads TGTGCCAGCAGCCTTGGACGGGTCGAGGACGAGCAGTACTTC. Its translation is CASSLGRVEDEQYF.

This clone was detected a few times. The rearrangement uses TRBV7-9 and TRBJ1-2, with no clear D. Germline lookup yields CDR1 SEHNR and CDR2 FQNEAQ (reference sequence). V was shortened by 5 bases and J by 8 bases, with 21 bases between the two germline ends. This CDR3 has 15 residues. CDR3 in amino acids: CASSVSEQHRAGYTF. In DNA, the CDR3 is TGTGCCAGCAGCGTCTCGGAACAGCACCGGGCCGGCTACACCTTC. Filled out from reference TRBV7-9 and TRBJ1-2, the complete variable domain reads DTGVSQNPRHKITKRGQNVTFRCDPISEHNRLYWYRQTLGQGPEFLTYFQNEAQLEKSRLLSDRFSAERPKGSFSTLEIQRTEQGDSAMYLCASSVSEQHRAGYTFGSGTRLTVV.

The V and J genes are TRBV4-2 and TRBJ1-1; 7 nucleotides line up with TRBD1. CDR1 and CDR2 from the germline V gene are LGHNA and YNFKEQ. This CDR3 comprises 17 residues. Trimming cost V 1 base and J 0 bases; bases outside gene matches: 8. For the CDR3, the DNA is TGTGCCAGCAGCCAAGTTTGGGACAGCACCATGAACACTGAAGCTTTCTTT. Its protein is CASSQVWDSTMNTEAFF.

There are a few counts of this clone. This chain uses TRBV7-2 with TRBJ2-3; D is undetermined. CDR1 is SGHTA, CDR2 FQGNSA, per germline. The V and J ends lost 3 bases and 5 bases respectively, with 12 bases between them. The CDR3 has 14 residues. The CDR3 DNA sequence: TGTGCCAGCAGCTTCGTTCCAGGCGGAGATACGCAGTATTTT. This codes for CASSFVPGGDTQYF.

This clone was counted only a few times. The sample contains more than one DNA sequence encoding this CDR3. The chain recombines TRBV18 with TRBJ1-6; TRBD1 aligns across 10 bases. J gave up 8 bases and V 3 bases, and 1 base lay outside the gene matches. The CDR3 has 14 residues. Looked up from germline, CDR1 is KGHSH and CDR2 is LQKENI. Here the CDR3 DNA reads TGTGCCAGCTCACCCGGGACAGGGGATTCACCCCTCCACTTT. Translated, it gives CASSPGTGDSPLHF. The full variable domain, completed using reference TRBV18 and TRBJ1-6, is NAGVMQNPRHLVRRRGQEARLRCSPMKGHSHVYWYRQLPEEGLKFMVYLQKENIIDESGMPKERFSAEFPKEGPSILRIQQVVRGDSAAYFCASSPGTGDSPLHFGNGTRLTVT.

Only a few counts were recorded for this clone. The chain joins TRBV7-9 to TRBJ2-1, with TRBD1 matching 7 bases. Germline V CDR1 and CDR2: SEHNR, FQNEAQ (reference sequence). V was clipped by 4 bases and J by 6 bases; unmatched bases: 15. There are 17 residues in the CDR3. CDR3 nucleotides: TGTGCCAGCAGCTCCTCCCCGACAGGGCCGGGCGGCAATGAGCAGTTCTTC. Protein sequence: CASSSSPTGPGGNEQFF.